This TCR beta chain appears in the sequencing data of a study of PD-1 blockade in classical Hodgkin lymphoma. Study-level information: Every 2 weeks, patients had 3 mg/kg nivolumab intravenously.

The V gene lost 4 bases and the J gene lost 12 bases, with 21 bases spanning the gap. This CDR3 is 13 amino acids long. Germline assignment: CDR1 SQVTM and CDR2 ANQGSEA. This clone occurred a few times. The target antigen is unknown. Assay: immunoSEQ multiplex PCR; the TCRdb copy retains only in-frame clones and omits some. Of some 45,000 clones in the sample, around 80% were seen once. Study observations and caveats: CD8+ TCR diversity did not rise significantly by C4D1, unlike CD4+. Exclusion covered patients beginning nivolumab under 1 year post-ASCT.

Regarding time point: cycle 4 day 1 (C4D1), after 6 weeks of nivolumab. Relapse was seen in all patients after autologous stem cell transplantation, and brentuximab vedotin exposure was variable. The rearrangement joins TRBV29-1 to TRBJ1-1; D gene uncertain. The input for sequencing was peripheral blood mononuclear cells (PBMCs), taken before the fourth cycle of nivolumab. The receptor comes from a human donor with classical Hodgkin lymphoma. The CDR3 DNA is TGCAGCGTTGTACGTATGGGAGGAATCGAGACTTTCTTT. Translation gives CSVVRMGGIETFF.